The 7 T cell receptor beta chains in this list originate from one sample, sequenced in a study of CD8+ T cells in alopecia areata. Scientists pooled cutaneous lymph node cells and sorted them on CD4, CD8alpha, NKG2D, NKG2ACE and other markers. Sequencing used cDNA as its template, made by extracting RNA and reverse transcribing it. TCRdb keeps only in-frame clones here, not all; method: immunoSEQ multiplex PCR. The data show around 290,000 clones, with none appearing a single time. The sample comprised CD4+ T cells sorted from a lymph node. These receptors were obtained from a C3H/HeJ mouse with alopecia areata. Strain haplotype (MHC): H2-k.

This clone has only a few counts. A read error may be the cause here, since a much bigger clone is one base away. The gene names given are mouse names. Read coverage stops 4 residues before the CDR3 terminus; the germline J gene supplies the remainder. Other nucleotide sequences from this sample produce the same CDR3. The J gene is TRBJ1-2, the V gene TRBV13-3, with 11 bases identical to TRBD1. Looked up from germline, CDR1 is NNHDY and CDR2 is SYVADS. This CDR3 spans 14 amino acids. V lost 4 bases to trimming and J lost 3 bases; unmatched junction nucleotides: 2. The CDR3 spells CASSPGQGDSDYTF. CDR3 DNA (partial): TGTGCCAGCAGTCCGGGACAGGGGGACTCC.

This clone was found a few times. Gene names are mouse gene names. The read gets to within 4 residues of the CDR3 end, and the germline J gene fills in the rest. Different DNA sequences within this sample yield the same CDR3. The J gene is TRBJ2-2, the V gene TRBV5; a possible D gene is TRBD2 (6 bases). V was clipped by 0 bases and J by 0 bases, with 8 bases between them. This CDR3 contains 16 residues. The V gene's germline CDR1 is LGHNA and CDR2 YNLKQL (reference sequence). This chain's CDR3 is CASSQDWGSNTGQLYF. The sequenced CDR3 bases are TGTGCCAGCAGCCAAGACTGGGGTTCAAACACCGGG.

As regards this clone: Mouse names are used for the genes. The read ends 4 residues early relative to the CDR3; the germline J gene fills the gap. The chain has TRBV3 and TRBJ2-2, with TRBD2 as a possible D gene (7 bases). Germline CDR1 SNHLY, CDR2 FYNGKV (reference sequence). Trimming took off 1 base at V and 0 bases at J, with 9 bases between the two ends. The CDR3 is 16 amino acids. Incomplete CDR3 DNA: TGTGCCAGCAGCTTAGAAGGGGGGCCAAACACCGGG. This codes for CASSLEGGPNTG. The CDR3, in full, reads CASSLEGGPNTGQLYF.

Concerning this clone: The gene names given are mouse names. The DNA ends 4 residues before the CDR3 does, and the rest of the CDR3 is filled in from the germline J gene. The sample carries other DNA sequences with the same CDR3. This chain connects TRBV14 to TRBJ2-2, with TRBD2 matching 7 bases. V gave up 2 bases and J gave up 2 bases; unmatched junction bases: 0. CDR1 and CDR2 from the germline V gene are SGHDT and FRDEAV. CDR3 length: 14 residues. CDR3 in amino acids: CASSLGGNTGQLYF. The sequenced part of the CDR3 DNA is TGTGCCAGCAGTTTGGGGGGGAACACCGGG.

Remarks on this clone: Gene and germline names: mouse. The read is 4 residues too short to cover the CDR3 end, so that end is filled in from the germline J gene. This rearrangement joins TRBV5 to TRBJ2-7; D gene unclear. The CDR3 has 13 amino acids. Germline values: CDR1 LGHNA, CDR2 YNLKQL (reference sequence). V lost 4 bases to trimming and J lost 0 bases, with 7 bases between them. Partial CDR3 DNA: TGTGCCAGCAGCCCAGAAAGCTCCTAT. Translated: CASSPESSY. The full CDR3 sequence reads CASSPESSYEQYF.

In its sample, this clone was seen a few times. Mouse gene names apply. Read coverage stops 4 residues before the CDR3 terminus; the germline J gene supplies the remainder. The V and J genes are TRBV31 and TRBJ2-1; TRBD2 aligns across 9 bases. Germline V CDR1 and CDR2: GKSSPN, SITVG. The CDR3 is 15 amino acids. Trimming at V came to 2 bases and at J to 3 bases, leaving 5 bases not matched to a gene. The CDR3 DNA, read in part, is TGTGCCTGGAGTGCCCGACTGGGGGCCTATGCT. Translated, it gives CAWSARLGAYA. The complete CDR3 reads CAWSARLGAYAEQFF.

Concerning this clone itself: Gene names are the mouse ones. Read coverage stops 4 residues before the CDR3 terminus; the germline J gene supplies the remainder. This sample includes further DNA sequences coding for the same CDR3. The chain carries TRBV31 and TRBJ2-5; 8 positions agree with TRBD2. The germline V gene encodes CDR1 GKSSPN and CDR2 SITVG. The CDR3 runs 14 residues. CDR3 DNA, as far as it was read: TGTGCCTGGAGTCTAGCTGGGGGGAGGGAC. Its protein product is CAWSLAGGRD. The whole CDR3 sequence is CAWSLAGGRDTQYF. The full variable domain, with the rest looked up from reference TRBV31 and TRBJ2-5, is AQTIHQWPVAEIKAVGSPLSLGCTIKGKSSPNLYWYWQATGGTLQQLFYSITVGQVESVVQLNLSASRPKDDQFILSTEKLLLSHSGFYLCAWSLAGGRDTQYFGPGTRLLVL.